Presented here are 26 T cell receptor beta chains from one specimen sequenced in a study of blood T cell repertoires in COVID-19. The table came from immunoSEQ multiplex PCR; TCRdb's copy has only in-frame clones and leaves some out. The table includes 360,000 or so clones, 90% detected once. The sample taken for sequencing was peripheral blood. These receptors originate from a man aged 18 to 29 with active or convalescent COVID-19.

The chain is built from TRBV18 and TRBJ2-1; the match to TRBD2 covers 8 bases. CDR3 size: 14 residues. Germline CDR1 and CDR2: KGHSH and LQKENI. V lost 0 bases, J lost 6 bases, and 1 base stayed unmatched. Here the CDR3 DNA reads TGTGCCAGCTCACCACCGGGACTAGGCAATGAGCAGTTCTTC. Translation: CASSPPGLGNEQFF. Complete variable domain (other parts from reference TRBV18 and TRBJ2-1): NAGVMQNPRHLVRRRGQEARLRCSPMKGHSHVYWYRQLPEEGLKFMVYLQKENIIDESGMPKERFSAEFPKEGPSILRIQQVVRGDSAAYFCASSPPGLGNEQFFGPGTRLTVL.

The CDR3 sequence: CASTLGQGATEAFF. CDR3 DNA sequence: TGTGCCAGTACCCTAGGACAGGGGGCTACTGAAGCTTTCTTT. This rearrangement joins TRBV19 to TRBJ1-1, with TRBD1 matching over 11 bases. The CDR3 consists of 14 residues. Germline loops: CDR1 LNHDA, CDR2 SQIVND (reference sequence). V dropped 7 bases and J dropped 5; count of bases not matched to a gene: 6.

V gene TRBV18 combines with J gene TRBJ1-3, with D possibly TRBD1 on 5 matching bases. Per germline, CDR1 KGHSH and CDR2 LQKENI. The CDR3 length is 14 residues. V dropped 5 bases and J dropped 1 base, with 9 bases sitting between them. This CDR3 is CASSSDISGNTIYF. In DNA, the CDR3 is TGTGCCAGCTCATCGGACATTTCTGGAAACACCATATATTTT.

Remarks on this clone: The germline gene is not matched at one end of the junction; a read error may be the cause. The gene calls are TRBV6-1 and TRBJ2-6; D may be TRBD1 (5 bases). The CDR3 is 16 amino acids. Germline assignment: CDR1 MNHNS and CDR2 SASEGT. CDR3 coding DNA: TGTGCCAGCAGTGTCGACACGCTATCTGGGGCCAACGTGCTGACTTTC. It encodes CASSVDTLSGANVLTF.

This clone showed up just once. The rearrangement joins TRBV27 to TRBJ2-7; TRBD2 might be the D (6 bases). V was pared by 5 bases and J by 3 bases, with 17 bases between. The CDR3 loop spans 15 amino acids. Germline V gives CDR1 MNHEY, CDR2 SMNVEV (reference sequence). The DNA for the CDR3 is TGTGCCAGCAGTACGTTCGGGGGTAACAACTACGAGCAGTACTTC. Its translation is CASSTFGGNNYEQYF.

The CDR3 here is CASSLRGAKETQYF. The CDR3 nucleotides read TGTGCCAGCAGTTTACGGGGGGCTAAAGAGACCCAGTACTTC. V is TRBV27 and J is TRBJ2-5; a possible D gene is TRBD2 (7 bases). Germline V lookup: CDR1 MNHEY, CDR2 SMNVEV (reference sequence). CDR3 length: 14 residues. The germline V and J ends were trimmed by 2 bases and 3 bases, with 10 bases remaining between them.

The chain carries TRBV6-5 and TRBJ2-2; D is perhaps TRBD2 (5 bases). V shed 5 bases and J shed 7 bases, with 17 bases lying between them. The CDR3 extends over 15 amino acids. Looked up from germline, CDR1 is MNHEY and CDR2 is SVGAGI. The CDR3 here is CASSPSGEFHGELFF. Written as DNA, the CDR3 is TGTGCCAGCAGTCCCTCCGGGGAGTTCCACGGGGAGCTGTTTTTT.

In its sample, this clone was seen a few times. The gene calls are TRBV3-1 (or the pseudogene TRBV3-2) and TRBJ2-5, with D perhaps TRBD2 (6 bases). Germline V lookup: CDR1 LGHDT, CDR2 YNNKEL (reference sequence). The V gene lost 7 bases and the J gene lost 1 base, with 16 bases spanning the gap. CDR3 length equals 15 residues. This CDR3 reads CASTIRRGRQETQYF. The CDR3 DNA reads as TGTGCCAGCACCATAAGGCGGGGACGCCAAGAGACCCAGTACTTC.

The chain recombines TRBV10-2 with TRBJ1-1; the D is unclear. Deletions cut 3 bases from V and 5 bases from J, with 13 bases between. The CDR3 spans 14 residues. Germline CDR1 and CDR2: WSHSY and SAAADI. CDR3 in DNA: TGCGCCAGCAGTGACCTCAAGGGAGGGACTGAAGCTTTCTTT. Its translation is CASSDLKGGTEAFF.

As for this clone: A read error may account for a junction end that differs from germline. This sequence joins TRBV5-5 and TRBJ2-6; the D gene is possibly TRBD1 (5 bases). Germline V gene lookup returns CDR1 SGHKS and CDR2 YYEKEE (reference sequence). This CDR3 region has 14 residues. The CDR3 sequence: CASSLYSGANVLTF. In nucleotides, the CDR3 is TGTGCCAGCAGCTTGTACTCTGGGGCCAACGTGCTGACTTTC.

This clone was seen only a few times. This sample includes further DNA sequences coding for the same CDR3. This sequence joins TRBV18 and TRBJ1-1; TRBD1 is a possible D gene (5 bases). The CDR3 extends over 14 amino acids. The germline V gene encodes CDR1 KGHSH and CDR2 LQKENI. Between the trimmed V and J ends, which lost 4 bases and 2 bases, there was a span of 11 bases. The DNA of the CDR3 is TGTGCCAGCTCACTAACCGACAGTAACACTGAAGCTTTCTTT. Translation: CASSLTDSNTEAFF.

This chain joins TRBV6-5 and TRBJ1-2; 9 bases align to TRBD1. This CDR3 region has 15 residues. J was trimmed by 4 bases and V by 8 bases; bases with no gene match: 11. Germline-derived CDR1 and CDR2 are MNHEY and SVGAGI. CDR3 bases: TGTGCCAGCCGCCTAGGGGACAGGGCAACCTATGGCTACACCTTC. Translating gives CASRLGDRATYGYTF.

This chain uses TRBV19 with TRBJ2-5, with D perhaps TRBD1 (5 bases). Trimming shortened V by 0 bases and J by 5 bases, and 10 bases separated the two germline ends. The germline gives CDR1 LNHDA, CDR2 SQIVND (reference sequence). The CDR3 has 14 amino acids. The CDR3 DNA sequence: TGTGCCAGTAGTATAGATCAGGGTTCCGAGACCCAGTACTTC. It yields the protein CASSIDQGSETQYF.

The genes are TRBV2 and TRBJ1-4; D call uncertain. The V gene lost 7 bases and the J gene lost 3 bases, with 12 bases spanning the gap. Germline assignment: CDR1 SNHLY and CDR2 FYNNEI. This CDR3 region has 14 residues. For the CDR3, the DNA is TGTGCCAGCACCCACCGGGGTGCTAATGAAAAACTGTTTTTT. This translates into CASTHRGANEKLFF.

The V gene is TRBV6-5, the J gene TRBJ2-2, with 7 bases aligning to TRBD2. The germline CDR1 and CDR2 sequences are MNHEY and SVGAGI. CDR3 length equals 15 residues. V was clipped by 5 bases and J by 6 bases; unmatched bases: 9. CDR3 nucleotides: TGTGCCAGCAGTCTGTGGACTGGGGGGGCCGGGGAGCTGTTTTTT. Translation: CASSLWTGGAGELFF.

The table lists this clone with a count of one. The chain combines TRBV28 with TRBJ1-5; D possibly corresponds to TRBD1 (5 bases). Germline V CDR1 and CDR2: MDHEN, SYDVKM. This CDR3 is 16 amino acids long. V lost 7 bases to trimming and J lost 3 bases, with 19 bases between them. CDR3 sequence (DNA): TGTGCCAGCACCCCCCCGCGGGGGACCACCAATCAGCCCCAGCATTTT. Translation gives CASTPPRGTTNQPQHF. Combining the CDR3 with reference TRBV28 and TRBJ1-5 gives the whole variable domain DVKVTQSSRYLVKRTGEKVFLECVQDMDHENMFWYRQDPGLGLRLIYFSYDVKMKEKGDIPEGYSVSREKKERFSLILESASTNQTSMYLCASTPPRGTTNQPQHFGDGTRLSIL.

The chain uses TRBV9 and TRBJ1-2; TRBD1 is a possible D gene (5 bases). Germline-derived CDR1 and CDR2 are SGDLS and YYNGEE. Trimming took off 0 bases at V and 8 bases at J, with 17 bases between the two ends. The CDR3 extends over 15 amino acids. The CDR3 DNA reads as TGTGCCAGCAGCGTAGGCGGCAGGGCCTCGGCAGGCTACACCTTC. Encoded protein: CASSVGGRASAGYTF.

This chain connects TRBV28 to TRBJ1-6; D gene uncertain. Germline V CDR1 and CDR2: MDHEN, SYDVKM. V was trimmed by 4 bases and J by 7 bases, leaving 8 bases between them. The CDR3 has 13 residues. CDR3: CASSSTGNSPLHF. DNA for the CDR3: TGTGCCAGCAGTTCGACGGGGAATTCACCCCTCCACTTT. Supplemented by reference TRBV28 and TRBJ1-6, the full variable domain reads DVKVTQSSRYLVKRTGEKVFLECVQDMDHENMFWYRQDPGLGLRLIYFSYDVKMKEKGDIPEGYSVSREKKERFSLILESASTNQTSMYLCASSSTGNSPLHFGNGTRLTVT.

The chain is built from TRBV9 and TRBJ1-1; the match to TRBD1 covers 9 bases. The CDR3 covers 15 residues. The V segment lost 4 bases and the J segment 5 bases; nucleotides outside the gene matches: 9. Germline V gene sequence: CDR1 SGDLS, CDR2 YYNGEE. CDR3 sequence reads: CASSPTGGGWTEAFF. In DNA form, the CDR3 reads TGTGCCAGCAGCCCTACAGGGGGCGGTTGGACTGAAGCTTTCTTT.

This CDR3 is CASSERTGPNSPLHF. Written as DNA, the CDR3 is TGTGCCAGCAGCGAGAGGACAGGGCCTAATTCACCCCTCCACTTT. The chain combines TRBV28 with TRBJ1-6; 8 bases fit TRBD1. V was clipped by 6 bases and J by 6 bases; unmatched bases: 7. Germline assignment: CDR1 MDHEN and CDR2 SYDVKM. The CDR3 contains 15 residues.

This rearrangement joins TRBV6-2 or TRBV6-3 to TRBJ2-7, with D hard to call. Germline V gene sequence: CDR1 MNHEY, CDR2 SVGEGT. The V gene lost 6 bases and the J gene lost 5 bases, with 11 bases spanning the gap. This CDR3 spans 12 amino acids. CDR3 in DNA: TGTGCCAGCAGCCGAACTGGAGACGAGCAGTACTTC. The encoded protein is CASSRTGDEQYF.

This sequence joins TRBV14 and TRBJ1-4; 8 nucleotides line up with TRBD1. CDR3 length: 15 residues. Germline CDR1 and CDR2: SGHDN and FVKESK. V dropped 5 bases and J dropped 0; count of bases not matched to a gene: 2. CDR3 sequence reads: CASSVTGATNEKLFF. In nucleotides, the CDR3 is TGTGCCAGCAGCGTGACAGGGGCAACTAATGAAAAACTGTTTTTT.

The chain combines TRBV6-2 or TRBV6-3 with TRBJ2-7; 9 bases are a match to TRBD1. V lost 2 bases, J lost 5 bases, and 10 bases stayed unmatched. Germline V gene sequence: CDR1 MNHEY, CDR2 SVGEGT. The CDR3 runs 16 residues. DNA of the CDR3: TGTGCCAGCAGTTACGCACCGGGACAGGGTCGAGACGAGCAGTACTTC. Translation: CASSYAPGQGRDEQYF.

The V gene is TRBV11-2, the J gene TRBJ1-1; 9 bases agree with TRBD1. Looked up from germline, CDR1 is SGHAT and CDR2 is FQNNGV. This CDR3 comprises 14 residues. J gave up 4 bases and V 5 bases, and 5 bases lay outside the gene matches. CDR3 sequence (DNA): TGTGCCAGCAGCCCCCGACAGGGGGGCACTGAAGCTTTCTTT. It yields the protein CASSPRQGGTEAFF.

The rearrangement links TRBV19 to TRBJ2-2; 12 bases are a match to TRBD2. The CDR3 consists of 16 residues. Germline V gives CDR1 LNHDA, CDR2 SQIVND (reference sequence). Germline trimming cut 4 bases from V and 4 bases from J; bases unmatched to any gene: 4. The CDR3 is CASSKGLAGATGELFF. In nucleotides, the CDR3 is TGTGCCAGTAGTAAGGGACTAGCGGGCGCCACCGGGGAGCTGTTTTTT. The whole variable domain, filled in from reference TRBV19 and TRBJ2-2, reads DGGITQSPKYLFRKEGQNVTLSCEQNLNHDAMYWYRQDPGQGLRLIYYSQIVNDFQKGDIAEGYSVSREKKESFPLTVTSAQKNPTAFYLCASSKGLAGATGELFFGEGSRLTVL.

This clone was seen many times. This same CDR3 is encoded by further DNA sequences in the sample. CDR3 region: CASSQVRNTEAFF. The CDR3 DNA follows: TGCGCCAGCAGCCAAGTCAGGAACACTGAAGCTTTCTTT. The V call is TRBV4-3, the J call TRBJ1-1; D gene unclear. Looked up from germline, CDR1 is LGHNA and CDR2 is YSLEER. The V and J ends lost 1 base and 1 base respectively, with 4 bases between them. The CDR3 has 13 residues.